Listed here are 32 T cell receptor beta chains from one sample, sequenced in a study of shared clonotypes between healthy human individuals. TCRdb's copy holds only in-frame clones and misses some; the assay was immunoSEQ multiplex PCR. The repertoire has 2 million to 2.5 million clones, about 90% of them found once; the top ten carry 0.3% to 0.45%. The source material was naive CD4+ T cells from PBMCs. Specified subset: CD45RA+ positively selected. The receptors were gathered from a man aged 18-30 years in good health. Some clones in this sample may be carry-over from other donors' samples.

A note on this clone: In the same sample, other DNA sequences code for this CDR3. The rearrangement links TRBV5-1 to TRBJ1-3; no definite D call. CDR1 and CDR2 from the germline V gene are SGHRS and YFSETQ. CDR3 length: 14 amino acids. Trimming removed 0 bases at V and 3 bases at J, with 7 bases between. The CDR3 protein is CASSLGTVGNTIYF. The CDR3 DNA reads TGCGCCAGCAGCTTGGGCACGGTTGGAAACACCATATATTTT.

The DNA of the CDR3 is TGTGCCTCCACCCCCAAGGGGAACACTGAAGCTTTCTTT. As protein: CASTPKGNTEAFF. This sequence joins TRBV10-3 and TRBJ1-1; D gene unclear. V was cut by 11 bases and J by 1 base, with 14 bases left in between. Germline-derived CDR1 and CDR2 are ENHRY and SYGVKD. The CDR3 contains 13 residues.

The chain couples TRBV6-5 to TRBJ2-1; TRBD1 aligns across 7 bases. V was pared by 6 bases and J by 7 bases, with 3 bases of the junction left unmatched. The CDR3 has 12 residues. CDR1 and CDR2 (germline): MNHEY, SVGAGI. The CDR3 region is CASSKTGNEQFF. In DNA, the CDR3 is TGTGCCAGCAGCAAGACAGGGAATGAGCAGTTCTTC.

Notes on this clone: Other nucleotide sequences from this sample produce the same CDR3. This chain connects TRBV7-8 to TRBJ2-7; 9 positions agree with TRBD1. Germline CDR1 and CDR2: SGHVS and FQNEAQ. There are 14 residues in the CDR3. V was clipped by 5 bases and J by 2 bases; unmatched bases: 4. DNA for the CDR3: TGTGCCAGCAGCCCCCGGGACAGGGCCTACGAGCAGTACTTC. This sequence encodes CASSPRDRAYEQYF. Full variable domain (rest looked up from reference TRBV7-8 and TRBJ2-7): GAGVSQSPRYKVAKRGQDVALRCDPISGHVSLFWYQQALGQGPEFLTYFQNEAQLDKSGLPSDRFFAERPEGSVSTLKIQRTQQEDSAVYLCASSPRDRAYEQYFGPGTRLTVT.

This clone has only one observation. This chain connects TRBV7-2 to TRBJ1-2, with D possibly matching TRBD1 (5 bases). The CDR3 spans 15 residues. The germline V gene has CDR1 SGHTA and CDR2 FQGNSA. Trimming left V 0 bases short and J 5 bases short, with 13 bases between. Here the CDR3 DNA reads TGTGCCAGCAGCTTAGCGAGGGACTATCCATATGGCTACACCTTC. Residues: CASSLARDYPYGYTF.

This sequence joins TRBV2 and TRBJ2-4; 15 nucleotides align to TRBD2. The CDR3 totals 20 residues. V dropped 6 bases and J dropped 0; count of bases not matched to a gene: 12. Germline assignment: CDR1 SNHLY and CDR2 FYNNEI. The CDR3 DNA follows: TGTGCCAGCAGGACGCCCGGACTAGCGGGAGGGCAGGTAGCCAAAAACATTCAGTACTTC. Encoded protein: CASRTPGLAGGQVAKNIQYF.

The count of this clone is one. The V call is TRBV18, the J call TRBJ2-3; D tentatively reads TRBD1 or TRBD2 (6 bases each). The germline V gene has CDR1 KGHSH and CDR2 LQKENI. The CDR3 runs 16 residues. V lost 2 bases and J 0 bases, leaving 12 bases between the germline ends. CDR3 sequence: CASSPIGGSSTDTQYF. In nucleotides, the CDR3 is TGTGCCAGCTCACCAATCGGGGGCTCTAGCACAGATACGCAGTATTTT.

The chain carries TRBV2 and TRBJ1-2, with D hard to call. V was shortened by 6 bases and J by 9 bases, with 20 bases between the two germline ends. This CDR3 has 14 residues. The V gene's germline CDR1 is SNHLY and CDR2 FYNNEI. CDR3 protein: CASRRRTLDGSYTF. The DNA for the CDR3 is TGTGCCAGCAGGAGAAGGACGTTAGATGGCAGCTACACCTTC.

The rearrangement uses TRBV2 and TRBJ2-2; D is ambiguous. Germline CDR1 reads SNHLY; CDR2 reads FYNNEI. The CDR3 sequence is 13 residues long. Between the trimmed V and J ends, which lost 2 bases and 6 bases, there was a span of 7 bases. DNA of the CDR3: TGTGCCAGCAGTGAATATAAGCCCGGGGAGCTGTTTTTT. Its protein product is CASSEYKPGELFF.

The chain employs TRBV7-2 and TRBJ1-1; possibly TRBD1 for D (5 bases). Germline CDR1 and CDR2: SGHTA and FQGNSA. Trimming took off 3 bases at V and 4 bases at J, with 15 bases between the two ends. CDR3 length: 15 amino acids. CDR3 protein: CASSFAGSWGTEAFF. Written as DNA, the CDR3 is TGTGCCAGCAGCTTCGCAGGGTCATGGGGCACTGAAGCTTTCTTT.

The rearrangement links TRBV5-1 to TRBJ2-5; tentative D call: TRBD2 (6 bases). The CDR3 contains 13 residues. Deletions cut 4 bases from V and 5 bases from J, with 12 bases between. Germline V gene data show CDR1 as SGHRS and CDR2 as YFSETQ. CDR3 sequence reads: CASSRDSGETQYF. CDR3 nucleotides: TGCGCCAGCAGCCGGGACTCCGGGGAGACCCAGTACTTC.

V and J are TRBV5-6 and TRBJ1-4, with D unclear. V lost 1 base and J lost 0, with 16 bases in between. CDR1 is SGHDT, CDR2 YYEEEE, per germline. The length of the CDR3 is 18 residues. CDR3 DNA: TGTGCCAGCAGCTTGTATCCGGTCTTCGACTCAACTAATGAAAAACTGTTTTTT. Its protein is CASSLYPVFDSTNEKLFF.

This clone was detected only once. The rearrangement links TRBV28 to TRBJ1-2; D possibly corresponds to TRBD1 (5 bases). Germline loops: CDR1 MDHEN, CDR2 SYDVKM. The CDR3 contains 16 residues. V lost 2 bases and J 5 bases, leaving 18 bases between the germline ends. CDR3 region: CASSLRGRDLGYGYTF. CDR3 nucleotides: TGTGCCAGCAGTTTAAGGGGACGGGACCTAGGGTATGGCTACACCTTC.

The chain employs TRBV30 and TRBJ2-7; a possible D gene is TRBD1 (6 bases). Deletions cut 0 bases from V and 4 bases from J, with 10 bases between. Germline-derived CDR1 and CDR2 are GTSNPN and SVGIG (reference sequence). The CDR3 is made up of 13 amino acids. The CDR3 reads CAWSVQGLYEQYF. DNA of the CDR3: TGTGCCTGGAGTGTCCAGGGGCTATACGAGCAGTACTTC.

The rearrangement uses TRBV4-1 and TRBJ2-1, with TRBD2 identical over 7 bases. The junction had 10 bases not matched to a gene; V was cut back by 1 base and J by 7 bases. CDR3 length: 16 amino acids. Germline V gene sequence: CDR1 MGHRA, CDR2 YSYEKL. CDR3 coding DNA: TGCGCCAGCAGCCAAGTCCCCGGTGTCGGGGGGAATGAGCAGTTCTTC. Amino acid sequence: CASSQVPGVGGNEQFF.

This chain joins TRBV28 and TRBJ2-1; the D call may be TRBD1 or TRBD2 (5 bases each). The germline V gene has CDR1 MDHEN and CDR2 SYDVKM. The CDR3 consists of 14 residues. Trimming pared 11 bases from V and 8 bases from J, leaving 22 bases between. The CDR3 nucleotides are TGTGCCGGACAAAACTCCGCCGCGCGGGATGAGCAGTTCTTC. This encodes CAGQNSAARDEQFF. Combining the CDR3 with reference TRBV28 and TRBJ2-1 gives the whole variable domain DVKVTQSSRYLVKRTGEKVFLECVQDMDHENMFWYRQDPGLGLRLIYFSYDVKMKEKGDIPEGYSVSREKKERFSLILESASTNQTSMYLCAGQNSAARDEQFFGPGTRLTVL.

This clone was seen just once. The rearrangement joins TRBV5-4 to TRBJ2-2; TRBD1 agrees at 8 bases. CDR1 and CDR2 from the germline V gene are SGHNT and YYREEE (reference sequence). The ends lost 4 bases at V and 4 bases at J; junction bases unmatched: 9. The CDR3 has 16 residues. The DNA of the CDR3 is TGTGCCAGCAGCCCAGACAGGGGATCGGGCACCGGGGAGCTGTTTTTT. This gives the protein CASSPDRGSGTGELFF.

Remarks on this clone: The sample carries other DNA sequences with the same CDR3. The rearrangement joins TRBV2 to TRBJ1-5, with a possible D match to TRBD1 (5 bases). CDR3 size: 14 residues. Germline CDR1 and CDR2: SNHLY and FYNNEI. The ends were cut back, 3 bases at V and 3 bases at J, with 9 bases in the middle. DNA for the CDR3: TGTGCCAGCAGTGACAGGGCGGTCAATCAGCCCCAGCATTTT. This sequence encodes CASSDRAVNQPQHF.

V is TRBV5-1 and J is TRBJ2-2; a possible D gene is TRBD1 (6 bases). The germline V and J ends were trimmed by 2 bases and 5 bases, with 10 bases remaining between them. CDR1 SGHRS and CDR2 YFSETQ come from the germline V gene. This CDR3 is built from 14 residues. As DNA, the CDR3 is TGCGCCAGCAGCTTCAGGGGAGCTACCGGGGAGCTGTTTTTT. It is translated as CASSFRGATGELFF.

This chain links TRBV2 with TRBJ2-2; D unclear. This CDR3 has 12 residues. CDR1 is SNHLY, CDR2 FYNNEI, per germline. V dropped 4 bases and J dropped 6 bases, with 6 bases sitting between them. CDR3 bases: TGTGCCAGCAGTGGGCAGGCCGGGGAGCTGTTTTTT. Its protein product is CASSGQAGELFF.

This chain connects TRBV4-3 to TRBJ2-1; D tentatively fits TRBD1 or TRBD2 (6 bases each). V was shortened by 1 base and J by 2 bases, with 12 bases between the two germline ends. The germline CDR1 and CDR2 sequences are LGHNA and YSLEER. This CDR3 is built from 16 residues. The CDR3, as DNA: TGCGCCAGCAGCCAAGTAGTGAGGGGGGCCTACAATGAGCAGTTCTTC. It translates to CASSQVVRGAYNEQFF.

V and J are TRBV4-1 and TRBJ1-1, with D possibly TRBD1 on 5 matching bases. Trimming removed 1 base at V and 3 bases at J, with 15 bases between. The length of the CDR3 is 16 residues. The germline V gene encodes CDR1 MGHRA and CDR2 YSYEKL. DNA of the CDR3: TGCGCCAGCAGCCAAGGCCGCAGGGTTTGGGACACTGAAGCTTTCTTT. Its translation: CASSQGRRVWDTEAFF.

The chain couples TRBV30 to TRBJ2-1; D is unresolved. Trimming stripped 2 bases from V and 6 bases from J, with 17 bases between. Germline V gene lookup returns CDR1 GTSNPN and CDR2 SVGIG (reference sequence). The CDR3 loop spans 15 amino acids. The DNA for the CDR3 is TGTGCCTGGAGTTCCCGCACTCAGTTCCGCAATGAGCAGTTCTTC. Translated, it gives CAWSSRTQFRNEQFF.

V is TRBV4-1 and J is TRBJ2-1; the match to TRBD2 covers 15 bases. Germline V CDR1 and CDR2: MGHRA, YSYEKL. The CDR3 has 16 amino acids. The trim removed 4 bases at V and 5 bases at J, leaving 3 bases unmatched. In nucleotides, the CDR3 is TGCGCCAGCAGCCTGGGGACTAGCGGGAGGCACAATGAGCAGTTCTTC. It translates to CASSLGTSGRHNEQFF.

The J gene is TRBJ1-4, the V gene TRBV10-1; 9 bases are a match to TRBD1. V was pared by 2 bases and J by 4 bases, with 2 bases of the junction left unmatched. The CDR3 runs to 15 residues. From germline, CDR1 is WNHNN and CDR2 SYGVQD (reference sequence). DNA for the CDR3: TGCGCCAGCAGTGAGGGGGGACAGGGTAATGAAAAACTGTTTTTT. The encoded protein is CASSEGGQGNEKLFF.

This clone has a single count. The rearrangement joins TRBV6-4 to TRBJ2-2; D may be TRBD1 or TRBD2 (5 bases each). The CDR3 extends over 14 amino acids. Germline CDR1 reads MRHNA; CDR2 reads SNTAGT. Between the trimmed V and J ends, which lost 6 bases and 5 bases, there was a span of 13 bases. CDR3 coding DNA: TGTGCCAGCAGCGTCGGGGCGAGGACCGGGGAGCTGTTTTTT. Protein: CASSVGARTGELFF.

The CDR3 nucleotides are TGTGCCAGCAGCTATGGGCTAGCGGGCTACTACAATGAGCAGTTCTTC. It yields the protein CASSYGLAGYYNEQFF. This chain connects TRBV7-2 to TRBJ2-1, with TRBD2 matching 8 bases. The CDR3 sequence is 16 residues long. J lost 3 bases, V lost 4 bases, and 8 bases had no gene match. From germline, CDR1 is SGHTA and CDR2 FQGNSA.

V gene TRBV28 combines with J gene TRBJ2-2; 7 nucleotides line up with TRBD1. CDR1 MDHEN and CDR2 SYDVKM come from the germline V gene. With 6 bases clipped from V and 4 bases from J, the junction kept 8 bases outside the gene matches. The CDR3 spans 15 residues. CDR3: CASRRGQYSTGELFF. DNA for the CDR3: TGTGCCAGCAGGAGGGGACAGTATAGCACCGGGGAGCTGTTTTTT.

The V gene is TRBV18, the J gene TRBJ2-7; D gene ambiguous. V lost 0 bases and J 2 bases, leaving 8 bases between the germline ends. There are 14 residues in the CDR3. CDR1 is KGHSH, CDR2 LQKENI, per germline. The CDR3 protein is CASSPPLQTYEQYF. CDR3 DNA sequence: TGTGCCAGCTCACCACCGCTACAGACCTACGAGCAGTACTTC.

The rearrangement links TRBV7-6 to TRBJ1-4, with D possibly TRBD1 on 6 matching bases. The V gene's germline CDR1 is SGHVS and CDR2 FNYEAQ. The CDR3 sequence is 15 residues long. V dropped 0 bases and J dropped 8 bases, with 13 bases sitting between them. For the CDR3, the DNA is TGTGCCAGCAGCTTAGCGGGGGGCGGCATGGAAAAACTGTTTTTT. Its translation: CASSLAGGGMEKLFF.

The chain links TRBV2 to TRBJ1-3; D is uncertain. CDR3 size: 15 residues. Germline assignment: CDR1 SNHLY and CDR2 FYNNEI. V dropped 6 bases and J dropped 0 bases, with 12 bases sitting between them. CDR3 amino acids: CASRVTAISGNTIYF. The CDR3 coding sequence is TGTGCCAGCAGGGTTACGGCTATCTCTGGAAACACCATATATTTT.

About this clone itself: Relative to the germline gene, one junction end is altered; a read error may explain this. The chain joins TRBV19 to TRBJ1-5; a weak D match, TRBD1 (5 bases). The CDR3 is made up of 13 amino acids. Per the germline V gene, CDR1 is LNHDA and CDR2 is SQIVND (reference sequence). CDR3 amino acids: CASSIDRTGLPTF. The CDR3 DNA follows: TGTGCCAGTAGTATAGATCGGACGGGACTCCCGACTTTT. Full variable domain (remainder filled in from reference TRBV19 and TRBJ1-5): DGGITQSPKYLFRKEGQNVTLSCEQNLNHDAMYWYRQDPGQGLRLIYYSQIVNDFQKGDIAEGYSVSREKKESFPLTVTSAQKNPTAFYLCASSIDRTGLPTFGDGTRLSIL.